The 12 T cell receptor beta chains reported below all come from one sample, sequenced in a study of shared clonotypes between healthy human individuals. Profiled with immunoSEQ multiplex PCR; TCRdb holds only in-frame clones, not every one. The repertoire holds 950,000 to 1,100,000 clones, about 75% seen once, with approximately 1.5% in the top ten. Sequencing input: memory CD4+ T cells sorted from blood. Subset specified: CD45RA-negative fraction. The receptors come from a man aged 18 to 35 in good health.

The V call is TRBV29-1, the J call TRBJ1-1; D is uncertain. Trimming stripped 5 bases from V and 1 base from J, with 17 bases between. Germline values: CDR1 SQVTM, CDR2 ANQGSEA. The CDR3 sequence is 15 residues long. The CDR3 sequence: CSVWASLMGNTEAFF. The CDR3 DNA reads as TGCAGCGTTTGGGCCAGCCTAATGGGGAACACTGAAGCTTTCTTT.

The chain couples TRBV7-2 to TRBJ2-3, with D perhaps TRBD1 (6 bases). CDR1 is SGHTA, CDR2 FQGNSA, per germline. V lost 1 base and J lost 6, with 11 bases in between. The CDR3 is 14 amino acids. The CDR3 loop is CASSLVQGYDTQYF. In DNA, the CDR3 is TGTGCCAGCAGCTTAGTCCAGGGGTACGATACGCAGTATTTT.

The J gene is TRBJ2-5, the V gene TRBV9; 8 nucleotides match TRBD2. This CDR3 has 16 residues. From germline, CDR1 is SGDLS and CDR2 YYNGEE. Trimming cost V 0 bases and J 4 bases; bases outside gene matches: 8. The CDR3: CASSVVDGRAGETQYF. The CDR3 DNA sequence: TGTGCCAGCAGCGTAGTCGACGGGAGGGCGGGAGAGACCCAGTACTTC.

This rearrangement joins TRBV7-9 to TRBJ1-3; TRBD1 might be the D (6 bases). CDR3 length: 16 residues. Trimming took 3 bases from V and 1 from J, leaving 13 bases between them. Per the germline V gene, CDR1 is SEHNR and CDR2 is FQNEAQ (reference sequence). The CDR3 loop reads CASSFWDTGSGNTIYF. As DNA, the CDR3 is TGTGCCAGCAGCTTTTGGGATACAGGGTCTGGAAACACCATATATTTT.

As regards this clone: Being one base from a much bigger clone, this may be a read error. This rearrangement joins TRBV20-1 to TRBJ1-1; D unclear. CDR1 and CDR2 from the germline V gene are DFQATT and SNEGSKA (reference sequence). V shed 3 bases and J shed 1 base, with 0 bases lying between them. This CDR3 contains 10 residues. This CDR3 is CSARNTEAFF. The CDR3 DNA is TGCAGTGCTAGGAACACTGAAGCTTTCTTT.

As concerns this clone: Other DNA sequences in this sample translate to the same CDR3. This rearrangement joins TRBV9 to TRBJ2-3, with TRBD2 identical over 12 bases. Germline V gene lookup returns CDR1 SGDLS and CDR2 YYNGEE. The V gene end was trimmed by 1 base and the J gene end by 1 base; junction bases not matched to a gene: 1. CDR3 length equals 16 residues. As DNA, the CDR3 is TGTGCCAGCAGCGTACGACTAGCGGGGGGCACAGATACGCAGTATTTT. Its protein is CASSVRLAGGTDTQYF. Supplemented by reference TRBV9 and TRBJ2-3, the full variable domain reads DSGVTQTPKHLITATGQRVTLRCSPRSGDLSVYWYQQSLDQGLQFLIQYYNGEERAKGNILERFSAQQFPDLHSELNLSSLELGDSALYFCASSVRLAGGTDTQYFGPGTRLTVL.

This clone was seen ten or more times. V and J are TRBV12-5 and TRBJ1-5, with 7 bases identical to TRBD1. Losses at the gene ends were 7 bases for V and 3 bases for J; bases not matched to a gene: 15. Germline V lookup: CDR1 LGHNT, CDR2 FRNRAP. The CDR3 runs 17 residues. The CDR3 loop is CASDPHWDSTFNQPQHF. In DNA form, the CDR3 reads TGTGCTAGTGACCCTCACTGGGACAGTACTTTCAATCAGCCCCAGCATTTT.

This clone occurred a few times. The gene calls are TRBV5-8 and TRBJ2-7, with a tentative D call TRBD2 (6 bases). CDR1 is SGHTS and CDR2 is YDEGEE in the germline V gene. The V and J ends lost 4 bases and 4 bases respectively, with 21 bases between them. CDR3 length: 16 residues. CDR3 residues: CASSPLGEEKEYEQYF. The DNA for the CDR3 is TGTGCCAGCAGCCCGTTGGGGGAGGAGAAGGAGTACGAGCAGTACTTC.

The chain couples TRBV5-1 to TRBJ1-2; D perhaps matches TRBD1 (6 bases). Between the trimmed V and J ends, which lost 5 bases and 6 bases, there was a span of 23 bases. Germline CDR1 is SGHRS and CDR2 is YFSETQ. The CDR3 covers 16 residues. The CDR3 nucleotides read TGCGCCAGCAGGGAAGGGGGTTTTCTAGGAAACCATGGCTACACCTTC. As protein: CASREGGFLGNHGYTF. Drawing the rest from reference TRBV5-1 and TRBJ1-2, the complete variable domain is KAGVTQTPRYLIKTRGQQVTLSCSPISGHRSVSWYQQTPGQGLQFLFEYFSETQRNKGNFPGRFSGRQFSNSRSEMNVSTLELGDSALYLCASREGGFLGNHGYTFGSGTRLTVV.

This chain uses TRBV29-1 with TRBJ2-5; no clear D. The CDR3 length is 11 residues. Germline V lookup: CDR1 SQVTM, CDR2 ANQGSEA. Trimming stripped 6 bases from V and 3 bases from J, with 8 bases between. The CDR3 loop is CSVRTKETQYF. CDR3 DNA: TGCAGCGTGCGAACTAAAGAGACCCAGTACTTC. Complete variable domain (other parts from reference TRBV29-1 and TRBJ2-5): SAVISQKPSRDICQRGTSLTIQCQVDSQVTMMFWYRQQPGQSLTLIATANQGSEATYESGFVIDKFPISRPNLTFSTLTVSNMSPEDSSIYLCSVRTKETQYFGPGTRLLVL.

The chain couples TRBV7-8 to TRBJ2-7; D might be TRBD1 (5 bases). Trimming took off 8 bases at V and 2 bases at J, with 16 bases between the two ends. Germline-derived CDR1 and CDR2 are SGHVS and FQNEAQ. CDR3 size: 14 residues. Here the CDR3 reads CASSFPQGPYEQYF. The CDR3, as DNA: TGTGCCAGCTCCTTCCCCCAGGGCCCCTACGAGCAGTACTTC.

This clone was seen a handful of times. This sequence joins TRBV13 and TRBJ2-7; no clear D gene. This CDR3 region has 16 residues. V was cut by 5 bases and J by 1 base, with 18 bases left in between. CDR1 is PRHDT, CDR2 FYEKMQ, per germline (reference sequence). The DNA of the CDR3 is TGTGCCAGCAGCCTACCCGGATCCGGTAAATCCTACGAGCAGTACTTC. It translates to CASSLPGSGKSYEQYF.